The rows below give T cell receptor beta chains drawn from one sample of a study of blood T cells in healthy people across ages. TCRdb reanalysed the 5' RACE reads using MiXCR and keeps one entry per CDR3 protein. The table includes 650,000 to 1,000,000 distinct CDR3 sequences, 35% to 60% detected once. Sample: blood. These receptors came from an elderly man in good health. Both conserved end residues are part of each CDR3. Each record gives: clone size, V gene, J gene, D gene, CDR3 DNA, CDR3 protein. D genes are given only for firm matches. The listing skips clone size in some rows; elsewhere it reads once, few, many or a size class.

>NA|TRBV20-1|TRBJ2-7|TRBD1
TGCAGTGCTAACAACAGGGGCTCCTACGAGCAGTACTTC
CSANNRGSYEQYF
>NA|TRBV19|TRBJ2-1|NA
TGTGCCAGTAGTATAGAGGCCCTCTCCTACAATGAGCAGTTCTTC
CASSIEALSYNEQFF
>NA|TRBV10-3|TRBJ1-5|TRBD1
TGTGCCATCAGTGACTCGGGACAGGGTCATCAGCCCCAGCATTTT
CAISDSGQGHQPQHF
>NA|TRBV3-1|TRBJ2-1|NA
TGTGCCAGCAGCCATCTCGGGACTGCGGGTAGCAATGAGCAGTTCTTC
CASSHLGTAGSNEQFF
>few|TRBV12-3/TRBV12-4|TRBJ2-1|NA
TGTGCCAGCAGCCACGAGTGGAGGAGGGATGGCAATGAGCAGTTCTTC
CASSHEWRRDGNEQFF
>NA|TRBV21-1|TRBJ2-7|NA
TGTGCCAGCAGCATCCGACAGGGGATCTACGAGCAGTACTTC
CASSIRQGIYEQYF
>few|TRBV10-3|TRBJ2-2|NA
TGTGCCATTGAACAGGGAGGGACCGGGGAGCTGTTTTTT
CAIEQGGTGELFF
>NA|TRBV3-1|TRBJ2-1|NA
TGTGCCAGCAGCCTCCCTTTGGGGGCCTCCTACAATGAGCAGTTCTTC
CASSLPLGASYNEQFF
>few|TRBV29-1|TRBJ2-1|TRBD2
TGCAGCGCTTCTAGCGGGATTCGCTACCAGGGTGAGCAGTTCTTC
CSASSGIRYQGEQFF
>few|TRBV20-1|TRBJ2-1|TRBD2
TGCAGTGCTAGAGGCTCAGGACTAGCCCACAATGAGCAGTTCTTC
CSARGSGLAHNEQFF
>NA|TRBV7-3|TRBJ2-5|NA
TGTGCCAGCAGCTTAGGTTCCAGGACAACGGCTGAGCAGTACTTC
CASSLGSRTTAEQYF
>NA|TRBV20-1|TRBJ2-3|NA
TGCAGTGCTAGATCTTGGGGCCCGACACCAGATACGCAGTATTTT
CSARSWGPTPDTQYF
>few|TRBV7-9|TRBJ2-1|NA
TGTGCCAGCAGCTTAACAGGGTACTACGAGCAGTTCTTC
CASSLTGYYEQFF
>NA|TRBV7-2|TRBJ1-1|NA
TGTGCCAGCAGCTTAGCCTTCTCATCAGCGAGCAAAGCTTTCTTT
CASSLAFSSASKAFF